The entry that follows covers one TCR beta chain sequence. This specimen belongs to a study of blood T cell repertoires in COVID-19. The data were produced by immunoSEQ multiplex PCR, yet TCRdb's version contains in-frame clones alone and is incomplete. Of approximately 71,000 clones listed, around 80% are singletons. After removal of 6 bases from V and 2 bases from J, the junction contained 10 bases not matched to a gene. This CDR3 comprises 16 residues. Per the germline V gene, CDR1 is MNHNY and CDR2 is SVGAGI (reference sequence). Sequenced material: peripheral blood. The chain is built from TRBV6-6 and TRBJ2-3, with 8 positions matching TRBD2. The receptor was isolated from a man aged 60 to 75 with active or convalescent COVID-19. CDR3 sequence reads: CASRYNSGVDTDTQYF. DNA for the CDR3: TGTGCCAGCAGATACAATAGCGGGGTCGACACAGATACGCAGTATTTT.